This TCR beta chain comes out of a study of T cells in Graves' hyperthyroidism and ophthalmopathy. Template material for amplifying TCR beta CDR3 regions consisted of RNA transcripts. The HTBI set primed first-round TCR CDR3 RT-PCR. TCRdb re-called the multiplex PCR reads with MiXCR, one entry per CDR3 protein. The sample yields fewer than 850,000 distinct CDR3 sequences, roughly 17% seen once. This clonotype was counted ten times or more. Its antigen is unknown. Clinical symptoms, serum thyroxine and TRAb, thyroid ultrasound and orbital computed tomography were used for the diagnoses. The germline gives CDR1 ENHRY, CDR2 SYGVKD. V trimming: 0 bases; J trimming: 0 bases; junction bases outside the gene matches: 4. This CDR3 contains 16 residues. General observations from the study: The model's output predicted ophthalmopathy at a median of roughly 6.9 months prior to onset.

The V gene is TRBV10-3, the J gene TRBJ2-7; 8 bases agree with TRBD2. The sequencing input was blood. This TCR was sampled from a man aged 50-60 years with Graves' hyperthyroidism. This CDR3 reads CAISESIAGSSYEQYF. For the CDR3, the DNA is TGTGCCATCAGTGAGTCGATAGCGGGGAGCTCCTACGAGCAGTACTTC.